These 21 T cell receptor beta chains share one sample of origin, sequenced in a study of human thymus T cells. The study used thymus tissue resected during corrective heart surgery. Produced via immunoSEQ multiplex PCR; TCRdb's table is partial and in-frame only. The sample gives tens of thousands of clones, roughly 94% of which show up once; 0.03% to 0.035% is in the top ten. The source material was thymus tissue. The source of these receptors is a girl less than two years old with a congenital heart defect but otherwise immunologically healthy.

The rearrangement links TRBV6-1 to TRBJ1-4; TRBD1 agrees at 7 bases. This CDR3 region has 13 residues. Germline loops: CDR1 MNHNS, CDR2 SASEGT. Trimming took 9 bases from V and 8 from J; bases not matched to a gene: 9. The CDR3 region is CASKTGAGEKLFF. The CDR3 coding sequence is TGTGCCAGTAAAACAGGGGCGGGAGAAAAACTGTTTTTT.

This clone was seen a few times. CDR3 region: CASSESGDRVHNEQFF. In DNA form, the CDR3 reads TGCGCCAGCAGCGAGAGCGGGGACAGGGTGCACAATGAGCAGTTCTTC. J is TRBJ2-1 and V is TRBV5-1; 9 bases are shared with TRBD1. Germline V lookup: CDR1 SGHRS, CDR2 YFSETQ. Trimming cost V 4 bases and J 5 bases; bases outside gene matches: 10. There are 16 residues in the CDR3.

The V gene is TRBV2, the J gene TRBJ2-5; 8 bases agree with TRBD2. Germline V gene sequence: CDR1 SNHLY, CDR2 FYNNEI. V lost 0 bases, J lost 5 bases, and 5 bases stayed unmatched. The CDR3 length is 15 residues. The CDR3 DNA reads TGTGCCAGCAGTGAAGCTGAAAGCGGGAGTGAGACCCAGTACTTC. Protein sequence: CASSEAESGSETQYF.

The V and J genes are TRBV25-1 and TRBJ1-1; a possible D gene is TRBD1 (5 bases). Germline CDR1 and CDR2: MGHDK and SYGVNS. Deletions cut 2 bases from V and 7 bases from J, with 11 bases between. The CDR3 has 13 residues. The CDR3 sequence: CASSEGRGVEAFF. CDR3 in DNA: TGTGCCAGCAGTGAAGGACGGGGGGTTGAAGCTTTCTTT.

The chain couples TRBV7-2 to TRBJ2-7; the match to TRBD1 covers 10 bases. The germline V gene encodes CDR1 SGHTA and CDR2 FQGNSA. The CDR3 totals 14 residues. With V trimmed by 1 base and J by 5 bases, 2 bases remained unmatched. The CDR3 nucleotides read TGTGCCAGCAGCTTAGATGGACAGGGGGACGAGCAGTACTTC. It specifies CASSLDGQGDEQYF.

This chain connects TRBV28 to TRBJ1-1; tentatively, D is TRBD1 (5 bases). V was cut by 6 bases and J by 1 base, with 6 bases left in between. The CDR3 extends over 12 amino acids. Germline assignment: CDR1 MDHEN and CDR2 SYDVKM. This CDR3 is CASSTGNTEAFF. The CDR3 DNA is TGTGCCAGCAGCACAGGGAACACTGAAGCTTTCTTT.

The chain is built from TRBV6-1 and TRBJ2-1; possible D gene TRBD2, 5 bases. CDR3 length equals 20 residues. CDR1 and CDR2 from the germline V gene are MNHNS and SASEGT. V was trimmed by 0 bases and J by 0 bases, leaving 21 bases between them. The DNA for the CDR3 is TGTGCCAGCAGTGAAGCTACTTATACGAGACTAAGGAGCTCCTACAATGAGCAGTTCTTC. Translating gives CASSEATYTRLRSSYNEQFF.

The chain couples TRBV7-9 to TRBJ2-3; D remains ambiguous. The CDR3 totals 15 residues. Per germline, CDR1 SEHNR and CDR2 FQNEAQ (reference sequence). The ends were cut back, 2 bases at V and 0 bases at J, with 9 bases in the middle. The CDR3 nucleotides are TGTGCCAGCAGCTTACTGCTAACTAGCACAGATACGCAGTATTTT. Translation gives CASSLLLTSTDTQYF.

The CDR3 sequence: CASSPRVDSGNTIYF. Here the CDR3 DNA reads TGTGCCAGTAGTCCCCGGGTGGACTCTGGAAACACCATATATTTT. This sequence joins TRBV19 and TRBJ1-3; D not certain. Trimming took off 5 bases at V and 0 bases at J, with 11 bases between the two ends. The CDR3 consists of 15 residues. Germline CDR1 is LNHDA and CDR2 is SQIVND (reference sequence).

The V gene is TRBV5-6, the J gene TRBJ2-7; TRBD2 is a possible D gene (5 bases). V was shortened by 2 bases and J by 3 bases, with 9 bases between the two germline ends. The CDR3 has 13 amino acids. CDR1 SGHDT and CDR2 YYEEEE come from the germline V gene. CDR3 sequence reads: CASSLSGVYEQYF. CDR3 nucleotide sequence: TGTGCCAGCAGCTTAAGCGGAGTCTACGAGCAGTACTTC.

The rearrangement links TRBV15 to TRBJ1-5; TRBD1 is a possible D gene (6 bases). The germline V gene has CDR1 LNHNV and CDR2 YYDKDF (reference sequence). With 0 bases removed from V and 8 bases from J, the gap between germline ends came to 23 bases. The CDR3 length is 18 residues. The CDR3 protein is CATSRDPRLTGSMEPQHF. CDR3 nucleotides: TGTGCCACCAGCAGAGATCCCCGGTTAACAGGGTCGATGGAGCCCCAGCATTTT.

The CDR3 region is CASSLAEGLSYEQYF. The CDR3 nucleotides are TGTGCCAGCAGCTTGGCGGAGGGCCTCTCCTACGAGCAGTACTTC. This chain uses TRBV5-4 with TRBJ2-7; a weak D match, TRBD2 (6 bases). In germline, CDR1 is SGHNT, CDR2 YYREEE (reference sequence). Deletions cut 0 bases from V and 0 bases from J, with 10 bases between. CDR3 length equals 15 residues.

The chain joins TRBV6-1 to TRBJ2-1; D is unresolved. Germline loops: CDR1 MNHNS, CDR2 SASEGT. The CDR3 contains 10 residues. V was shortened by 4 bases and J by 12 bases, with 7 bases between the two germline ends. In nucleotides, the CDR3 is TGTGCCAGCAGTGTCCAAGGGCAGTTCTTC. Its translation is CASSVQGQFF.

The rearrangement uses TRBV30 and TRBJ1-4; D gene ambiguous. Per germline, CDR1 GTSNPN and CDR2 SVGIG (reference sequence). Trimming pared 8 bases from V and 0 bases from J, leaving 10 bases between. The CDR3 has 13 residues. The CDR3 region has the DNA TGTGCCCTAGGACGCGCAACTAATGAAAAACTGTTTTTT. Translating it yields CALGRATNEKLFF.

The chain has TRBV18 and TRBJ2-5; no firm D call. Per germline, CDR1 KGHSH and CDR2 LQKENI. This CDR3 is built from 15 residues. V was cut by 3 bases and J by 0 bases, with 11 bases left in between. CDR3 sequence reads: CASSPSTRYQETQYF. CDR3 nucleotides: TGTGCCAGCTCACCCTCAACACGTTACCAAGAGACCCAGTACTTC.

The V call is TRBV5-4, the J call TRBJ2-1; TRBD2 might be the D (5 bases). The CDR3 is 16 amino acids. Deletions cut 4 bases from V and 4 bases from J, with 18 bases between. CDR1 is SGHNT, CDR2 YYREEE, per germline (reference sequence). CDR3 nucleotides: TGTGCCAGCAGCCAAGGACTGTGGTCCCTATACAATGAGCAGTTCTTC. It codes for CASSQGLWSLYNEQFF.

The V gene is TRBV7-2, the J gene TRBJ2-3; 14 positions agree with TRBD2. The CDR3 runs to 17 residues. V lost 4 bases to trimming and J lost 6 bases; unmatched junction nucleotides: 9. The germline gives CDR1 SGHTA, CDR2 FQGNSA. The chain's CDR3 is CASSSRLAGGPVDTQYF. Written as DNA, the CDR3 is TGTGCCAGCAGCTCCCGACTAGCGGGAGGGCCGGTCGATACGCAGTATTTT.

J is TRBJ1-4 and V is TRBV25-1, with unresolved D. V was shortened by 1 base and J by 8 bases, with 17 bases between the two germline ends. The CDR3 length is 16 residues. Looked up from germline, CDR1 is MGHDK and CDR2 is SYGVNS. CDR3 sequence (DNA): TGTGCCAGCAGTGAATGGGCATCGAAGGGAAGGGAAAAACTGTTTTTT. It translates to CASSEWASKGREKLFF.

The rearrangement joins TRBV2 to TRBJ1-1; D is uncertain. Between the trimmed V and J ends, which lost 3 bases and 4 bases, there was a span of 12 bases. This CDR3 spans 14 amino acids. Germline V gives CDR1 SNHLY, CDR2 FYNNEI. The CDR3 sequence is CASSDLGKPTEAFF. The CDR3 DNA sequence: TGTGCCAGCAGTGATTTAGGGAAGCCCACTGAAGCTTTCTTT.

The gene calls are TRBV29-1 and TRBJ2-1; D may match TRBD1 or TRBD2 (5 bases each). Germline V gene lookup returns CDR1 SQVTM and CDR2 ANQGSEA. V lost 4 bases and J 1 base, leaving 11 bases between the germline ends. The length of the CDR3 is 14 residues. The CDR3: CSVGDRWSYNEQFF. The CDR3 DNA follows: TGCAGCGTTGGGGACCGTTGGTCCTACAATGAGCAGTTCTTC.

The rearrangement joins TRBV12-5 to TRBJ2-7; D tentatively reads TRBD1 or TRBD2 (6 bases each). Germline V gives CDR1 LGHNT, CDR2 FRNRAP. V lost 0 bases and J lost 3, with 18 bases in between. The CDR3 is 17 amino acids. CDR3: CASGLVRGKGVNYEQYF. DNA of the CDR3: TGTGCTAGTGGTTTGGTACGGGGGAAGGGGGTGAACTACGAGCAGTACTTC. Drawing the rest from reference TRBV12-5 and TRBJ2-7, the complete variable domain is DARVTQTPRHKVTEMGQEVTMRCQPILGHNTVFWYRQTMMQGLELLAYFRNRAPLDDSGMPKDRFSAEMPDATLATLKIQPSEPRDSAVYFCASGLVRGKGVNYEQYFGPGTRLTVT.